Each of the 8 T cell receptor beta chains below was sequenced from the same sample in a study of cytomegalovirus exposure and HLA in healthy donors. PCR primers comprised 60 Vbeta and 13 Jbeta primers. Using immunoSEQ multiplex PCR, the repertoire was profiled, and TCRdb retains in-frame clones only, with some absent. The table lists 200,000 to 250,000 clones, 77% of them singletons, with around 2.8% in the top ten. Material: PBMCs. The receptors shown here come from a woman aged 55-69 years in good health and CMV-seropositive.

The J gene is TRBJ1-4, the V gene TRBV30; 7 bases match TRBD1. The V and J ends lost 2 bases and 6 bases, in that order; junction bases with no gene match: 9. The CDR3 length is 15 residues. Germline V CDR1 and CDR2: GTSNPN, SVGIG (reference sequence). CDR3 in DNA: TGTGCCTGGAGTAGGGGACAGTGGGTGGATGAAAAACTGTTTTTT. The encoded protein is CAWSRGQWVDEKLFF.

The chain carries TRBV11-2 and TRBJ1-2, with D unresolved. Germline V gene data show CDR1 as SGHAT and CDR2 as FQNNGV. The CDR3 is made up of 14 amino acids. Trimming took off 1 base at V and 2 bases at J, with 8 bases between the two ends. CDR3 sequence: CASSLVPENYGYTF. CDR3 DNA sequence: TGTGCCAGCAGCTTAGTACCGGAGAACTATGGCTACACCTTC.

In this sample, this clone turned up a few times. The V gene is TRBV28, the J gene TRBJ1-6; tentatively, D is TRBD1 (6 bases). Germline V lookup: CDR1 MDHEN, CDR2 SYDVKM. There are 16 residues in the CDR3. Trimming pared 5 bases from V and 5 bases from J, leaving 16 bases between. The CDR3 reads CASSPQGLNNNSPLHF. The CDR3 nucleotides are TGTGCCAGCAGTCCCCAGGGGCTCAACAATAATTCACCCCTCCACTTT.

The chain uses TRBV30 and TRBJ2-7; a weak D match, TRBD1 (5 bases). Germline CDR1 is GTSNPN and CDR2 is SVGIG (reference sequence). This CDR3 region has 13 residues. Trimming took 5 bases from V and 1 from J, leaving 12 bases between them. The CDR3 DNA follows: TGTGCCTGGGCCAGTGCAGGGTCCTACGAGCAGTACTTC. Amino acids: CAWASAGSYEQYF.

The chain links TRBV28 to TRBJ1-4, with D possibly being TRBD1 (5 bases). V was cut by 6 bases and J by 8 bases, with 16 bases left in between. This CDR3 is 14 amino acids long. The V gene's germline CDR1 is MDHEN and CDR2 SYDVKM. The CDR3 DNA sequence: TGTGCCAGCAGCCTTCCGGGGGTCAGAGAAAAACTGTTTTTT. Amino acid sequence: CASSLPGVREKLFF.

The V and J genes are TRBV6-5 and TRBJ1-1; 7 bases line up with TRBD1. The CDR3 is 12 amino acids. In germline, CDR1 is MNHEY, CDR2 SVGAGI. V shed 3 bases, J shed 11 bases, and the junction held 6 bases outside the gene matches. The CDR3 nucleotides are TGTGCCAGCAGTTATGGAGGGGGCGATGCTTTCTTT. This codes for CASSYGGGDAFF.

This clone was observed a handful of times. The gene calls are TRBV2 and TRBJ1-4; 8 positions agree with TRBD1. The CDR3 loop spans 12 amino acids. The J segment lost 8 bases and the V segment lost 8 bases, leaving 4 bases of the junction unmatched. Germline V lookup: CDR1 SNHLY, CDR2 FYNNEI. Written as DNA, the CDR3 is TGTGCCAGCCAGGGGGCACAGGAAAAACTGTTTTTT. The encoded protein is CASQGAQEKLFF.

J is TRBJ1-1 and V is TRBV7-9, with TRBD1 matching over 8 bases. CDR1 and CDR2 from the germline V gene are SEHNR and FQNEAQ (reference sequence). This CDR3 spans 16 amino acids. The V segment lost 1 base and the J segment 5 bases; nucleotides outside the gene matches: 9. The CDR3 sequence is CASSLGRGLFVTEAFF. The CDR3, as DNA: TGTGCCAGCAGCTTAGGCAGGGGGCTATTTGTAACTGAAGCTTTCTTT.